Shown below are 23 T cell receptor gamma chains from a single sample sequenced in a study of γδ T cells in repeated Plasmodium falciparum infection. TCRdb used CATT to re-call clones from the multiplex PCR reads. The data show 12,000 to 15,000 gamma-chain clones, with roughly 1.7% seen just once and approximately 30% held by the top ten. Flow sorting of PBMC yielded separate Vgamma9/Vdelta2+ and Vdelta2-negative gammadelta T cell populations for bulk repertoire analysis. Sequenced sample: gamma-delta T cells from blood. The receptor source for this set is a pool of human donors (malaria-infected and uninfected, not separated).

This clone was counted many times. A far larger clone differs by one base, so this is likely a read error. Other DNA sequences within the sample encode an identical CDR3. V and J are TRGV9 and TRGJ1 or TRGJ2. CDR3 length: 16 amino acids. CDR1 is GITISATS and CDR2 is ISYDGTV in the germline V gene (reference sequence). The junction had 15 bases not matched to a gene; V was cut back by 3 bases and J by 4 bases. The CDR3 bases are TGTGCCTTGTGGGAGAAGGAAGTCTTCGACTATTATAAGAAACTCTTT. Amino acid sequence: CALWEKEVFDYYKKLF.

This clone came up a few times. The protein in TCRdb stems from a much larger clone and differs at residue 8 from this DNA's translation, likely a read error; here the protein is translated from the DNA. This sequence joins TRGV5 and TRGJ1 or TRGJ2. TCRdb records no J gene; here it was assigned by comparing the DNA to germline. Unmatched junction bases numbered 14, after V lost 0 bases and J lost 0 bases. Germline CDR1 reads VINAFY; CDR2 reads YDVSNSKD. This CDR3 has 18 amino acids. The CDR3 sequence is CATWDRREDGSNYYKKLF. CDR3 sequence (DNA): TGTGCCACCTGGGACAGGCGTGAGGATGGCTCGAATTATTATAAGAAACTCTTT.

This clone has only a few counts. It differs at one base from a far larger clone, so likely a read error. The sample holds other DNA sequences that translate to the same CDR3. The chain couples TRGV9 to TRGJ1 or TRGJ2. The J gene is absent in TCRdb and was assigned here via DNA matching to germline. The V and J ends lost 4 bases and 2 bases, in that order; junction bases with no gene match: 5. The CDR3 spans 13 residues. Germline lookup yields CDR1 GITISATS and CDR2 ISYDGTV (reference sequence). Here the CDR3 reads CALWDADYYKKLF. The CDR3 nucleotides are TGTGCCTTGTGGGACGCAGATTATTATAAGAAACTCTTT.

Note on this clone: The TCRdb protein comes from a much larger clone and disagrees with this DNA's translation at residue 5, likely due to a read error; the protein given here is derived from the DNA. The chain joins TRGV3 to TRGJ1 or TRGJ2. V was pared by 5 bases and J by 9 bases, with 7 bases of the junction left unmatched. The length of the CDR3 is 11 residues. Germline V gene data show CDR1 as VTNTFY and CDR2 as YDVSTARD (reference sequence). The CDR3 nucleotides are TGTGCCACCTGGGCCACCACTAAGAAACTCTTT. This gives the protein CATWATTKKLF.

This clone was picked up many times. The protein in TCRdb stems from a much larger clone and differs at residue 7 from this DNA's translation, likely a read error; here the protein is translated from the DNA. This chain links TRGV9 with TRGJP. The CDR3 extends over 17 amino acids. Germline-derived CDR1 and CDR2 are GITISATS and ISYDGTV (reference sequence). Trimming removed 0 bases from V and 9 bases from J; junction bases left unmatched: 8. In nucleotides, the CDR3 is TGTGCCTTGTGGGAGGTGAAAGTTGGGTTGGGCAAAAAAATCAAGGTATTT. Amino acid sequence: CALWEVKVGLGKKIKVF.

In its sample, this clone was seen many times. One base separates it from a far larger clone, so it is likely a read error. This sample also contains other DNA sequences that code for the same CDR3. V is TRGV9 and J is TRGJ1 or TRGJ2. The J gene comes from matching the DNA to germline here; TCRdb lacks it. Germline-derived CDR1 and CDR2 are GITISATS and ISYDGTV (reference sequence). The CDR3 extends over 12 amino acids. The DNA of the CDR3 is TGTGCCCTGTGGGAGGGTTATTATAAGAAACTCTTT. Translation gives CALWEGYYKKLF.

Many counts were recorded for this clone. This DNA translates differently at residue 13 from the TCRdb protein, which is that of a much larger clone; a read error is likely, and the protein shown is the DNA's own translation. This chain connects TRGV9 to TRGJ1 or TRGJ2. TCRdb supplies no J gene; here it was assigned by aligning the nucleotide sequence to germline. The CDR3 spans 16 residues. Germline CDR1 and CDR2: GITISATS and ISYDGTV (reference sequence). In nucleotides, the CDR3 is TGTGCCTTGTGGGAGGCCCGGAAGTTCTATTATTATAGGAAACTCTTT. As protein: CALWEARKFYYYRKLF.

With respect to this clone: A read error is the likely source, as a far larger clone sits one nucleotide away. Additional DNA sequences in this sample encode the identical CDR3. The V segment is TRGV9, and no J call was made. Germline V gene sequence: CDR1 GITISATS, CDR2 ISYDGTV (reference sequence). The CDR3 length is 15 residues. The CDR3 loop is CALWVFISNYYKKLF. CDR3 DNA sequence: TGTGCCTTGTGGGTATTCATATCGAATTATTATAAGAAGCTCTTT.

This clone was seen at least ten times. The likely explanation is a read error, given a far larger clone one base away. The same CDR3 also results from other DNA sequences found in this sample. The J gene was not called, though the V gene is TRGV9. Germline CDR1 and CDR2: GITISATS and ISYDGTV (reference sequence). The CDR3 runs to 15 residues. The CDR3 DNA follows: TGTGCCTTGTGGGAGGCGGGGCTGGGCAAAAAAATCAAAGTATTT. Translation gives CALWEAGLGKKIKVF.

This clone was seen a few times. TCRdb's entry gives the protein of a much larger clone, which mismatches this DNA's translation at residue 3, likely from a read error; the protein reported here is translated from the DNA. In nucleotides, the CDR3 is TGTGCCGCCTGGGACAGGCCGAGGGATTATTATAAGAAACTCTTT. Translated: CAAWDRPRDYYKKLF. The chain employs TRGV3 and TRGJ1 or TRGJ2. The CDR3 contains 15 residues. Germline CDR1 VTNTFY, CDR2 YDVSTARD (reference sequence).

Note on this clone: The protein that TCRdb holds for this DNA derives from a much larger clone and differs from the translated DNA at residue 7, which likely indicates a read error; the protein shown here is translated from the DNA. The rearrangement uses TRGV8 and TRGJ1 or TRGJ2. Matching the DNA to germline supplied the J gene, which TCRdb does not give. CDR1 is VENAVY, CDR2 YDSYNSRV, per germline. Unmatched junction bases numbered 7, after V lost 5 bases and J lost 9 bases. CDR3 length: 11 residues. Written as DNA, the CDR3 is TGTGCCACCTGGGCCTTGATTAAGAAACTCTTT. Amino acids: CATWALIKKLF.

This clone was observed a few times. TCRdb shows a much larger clone's protein in place of this DNA's translation, and the two differ at residue 3, likely through a read error; the protein shown is translated from the DNA. This chain links TRGV9 with TRGJ1 or TRGJ2. Germline matching of the DNA provided the J gene here, since TCRdb leaves it blank. CDR1 and CDR2 from the germline V gene are GITISATS and ISYDGTV (reference sequence). The CDR3 length is 13 residues. The CDR3 sequence is CASWDLRLRKKLF. CDR3 DNA sequence: TGTGCCTCGTGGGATTTACGCTTGCGGAAGAAACTCTTT.

There are many counts of this clone. The TCRdb protein, from a much larger clone, departs from this DNA's translation at residue 4, likely by read error; the protein shown derives from the DNA. The chain links TRGV9 to TRGJP. This CDR3 is 15 amino acids long. CDR1 GITISATS and CDR2 ISYDGTV come from the germline V gene (reference sequence). The CDR3 DNA follows: TGTGCCTTGGGGGAGGTGGAGTTGGGCAAAAAAATCAAGGTATTT. It yields the protein CALGEVELGKKIKVF.

This clone counts as medium-sized. Other DNA sequences from this sample encode an identical CDR3 as well. This chain uses TRGV9 with TRGJP. The CDR3 is 17 amino acids. Germline-derived CDR1 and CDR2 are GITISATS and ISYDGTV (reference sequence). Germline trimming cut 0 bases from V and 6 bases from J; bases unmatched to any gene: 5. This CDR3 is CALWEVILELGKKIKVF. The CDR3 region has the DNA TGTGCCTTGTGGGAGGTGATTCTAGAGTTGGGCAAAAAAATCAAGGTATTT.

A note on this clone: A far larger clone is off by one base, so a read error is likely. The same CDR3 can be traced to other DNA sequences in this sample. The V and J genes are TRGV9 and TRGJP1. TCRdb supplies no J gene; here it was assigned by aligning the nucleotide sequence to germline. From germline, CDR1 is GITISATS and CDR2 ISYDGTV (reference sequence). CDR3 length equals 18 residues. CDR3 protein: CALWEVKTLFSSGWFKIF. The CDR3 region has the DNA TGTGCTTTGTGGGAGGTGAAAACTCTTTTTTCCTCTGGTTGGTTCAAGATATTT.

Only a few counts were recorded for this clone. The protein TCRdb gives is from a much larger clone and does not agree with this DNA's translation at residue 15, likely a read error; the protein shown here comes from the DNA. The V gene reported is TRGV9; the J gene is uncalled. The CDR3 spans 17 residues. CDR1 GITISATS and CDR2 ISYDGTV come from the germline V gene (reference sequence). The CDR3 spells CALWEDHQELGKKIRVF. The CDR3 DNA follows: TGTGCCTTGTGGGAGGATCATCAAGAGTTGGGCAAAAAAATCAGGGTATTT.

Many counts were recorded for this clone. Since a far larger clone is one base different, this is likely a read error. The same CDR3 also results from other DNA sequences found in this sample. This chain joins TRGV9 and TRGJ1 or TRGJ2. Germline CDR1 GITISATS, CDR2 ISYDGTV (reference sequence). The CDR3 is 14 amino acids. With 4 bases clipped from V and 7 bases from J, the junction kept 13 bases outside the gene matches. DNA of the CDR3: TGTGCCTTGTGGGACCCAATTTTCTACTATAAGAAACTCTTT. This gives the protein CALWDPIFYYKKLF.

This clone occurred a few times. A far larger clone is one base from this, pointing to a likely read error. The chain couples TRGV9 to TRGJ1 or TRGJ2. The J gene is absent in TCRdb and was assigned here via DNA matching to germline. The CDR3 spans 16 residues. CDR1 and CDR2 (germline): GITISATS, ISYDGTV (reference sequence). As DNA, the CDR3 is TGCGCCTTGTGGGAGGTAGGGGGTTTGAATTATTATAAGAAACTCTTT. This gives the protein CALWEVGGLNYYKKLF.

About this clone itself: A read error is the likely source, as a far larger clone sits one nucleotide away. The identical CDR3 is also encoded by other nucleotide sequences in the sample. The rearrangement joins TRGV9 to TRGJ1 or TRGJ2. No J gene is reported in TCRdb; it was inferred here by comparing the DNA with germline. The CDR3 totals 13 residues. Germline V gene data show CDR1 as GITISATS and CDR2 as ISYDGTV (reference sequence). The DNA of the CDR3 is TGTGCTTTGTGGGACCCCCTATCTTCAAAGAAACTCTTT. Residues: CALWDPLSSKKLF.

The sample holds a few counts of this clone. TCRdb lists the protein of a much larger clone for this DNA, which differs at residue 11, so this is likely a read error; the protein given here is translated from the DNA itself. The gene calls are TRGV9 and TRGJP. TCRdb lists no J gene, so it was determined here by aligning the DNA to germline. The CDR3 is 16 residues long. Germline V gives CDR1 GITISATS, CDR2 ISYDGTV (reference sequence). CDR3: CALWEDNELGEKIKVF. The CDR3 nucleotides read TGTGCCTTGTGGGAGGACAACGAGTTGGGCGAAAAAATCAAGGTATTT.

This clone was counted many times. This sequence is one base from a far larger clone and is likely a read error. The same CDR3 arises from other DNA sequences in this sample as well. The genes are TRGV9 and TRGJP. This CDR3 has 15 residues. The germline V gene has CDR1 GITISATS and CDR2 ISYDGTV (reference sequence). CDR3 region: CALWATELGKKIKVF. The CDR3 region has the DNA TGTGCCTTGTGGGCGACTGAGTTAGGCAAAAAAATCAAGGTATTT.

About this clone itself: For this DNA, TCRdb reports the protein of a much larger clone, which diverges at residue 2, most likely from a read error; the protein presented here is translated directly from the DNA. The V gene is TRGV8, the J gene TRGJ1 or TRGJ2. The CDR3 runs to 13 residues. Germline CDR1 reads VENAVY; CDR2 reads YDSYNSRV. This CDR3 is CTTWNPPGYKKLF. The CDR3 nucleotides read TGTACCACCTGGAACCCCCCCGGTTATAAGAAACTCTTT.

This clone was seen a handful of times. This DNA's translation and the protein TCRdb lists, from a much larger clone, do not match at residue 11, likely due to a read error; the protein shown is translated from the DNA. The chain carries TRGV4 and TRGJP2. The J gene was not available in TCRdb and was assigned here by matching the DNA to germline segments. Germline V gene sequence: CDR1 EGSTGY, CDR2 YDSYTSSV. The CDR3 length is 17 residues. In DNA form, the CDR3 reads TGTGCCACCTGGGCCCATCATCCACGTAGTTGTGATTGGATCAAGACGTTT. Translated: CATWAHHPRSCDWIKTF.